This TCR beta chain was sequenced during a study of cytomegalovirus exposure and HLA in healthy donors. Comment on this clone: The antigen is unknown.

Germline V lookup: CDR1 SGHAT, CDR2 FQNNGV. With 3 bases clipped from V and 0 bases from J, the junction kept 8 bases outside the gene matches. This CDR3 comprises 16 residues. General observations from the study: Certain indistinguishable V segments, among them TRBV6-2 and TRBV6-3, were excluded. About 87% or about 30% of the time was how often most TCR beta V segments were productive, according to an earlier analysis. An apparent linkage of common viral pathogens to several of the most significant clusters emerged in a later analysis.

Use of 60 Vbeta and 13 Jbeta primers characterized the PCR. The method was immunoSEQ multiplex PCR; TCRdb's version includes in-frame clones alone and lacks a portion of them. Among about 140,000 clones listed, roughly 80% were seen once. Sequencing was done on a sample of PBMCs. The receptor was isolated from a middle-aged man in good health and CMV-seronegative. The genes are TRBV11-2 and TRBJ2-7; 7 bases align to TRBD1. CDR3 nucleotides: TGTGCCAGCAGCTTTCCACCGGGACAGCTCTCCTACGAGCAGTACTTC. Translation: CASSFPPGQLSYEQYF.